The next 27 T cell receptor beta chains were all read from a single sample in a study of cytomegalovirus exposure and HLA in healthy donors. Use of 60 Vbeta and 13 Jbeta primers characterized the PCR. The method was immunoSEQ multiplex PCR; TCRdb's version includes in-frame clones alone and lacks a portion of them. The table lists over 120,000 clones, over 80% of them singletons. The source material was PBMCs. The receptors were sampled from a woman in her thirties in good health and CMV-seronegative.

Written as DNA, the CDR3 is TGCGCCAGCAGCCAAGAGATCGTCCTGCTATCTGGAAACACCATATATTTT. Its protein is CASSQEIVLLSGNTIYF. This chain links TRBV4-3 with TRBJ1-3; D gene ambiguous. V lost 0 bases and J lost 1, with 13 bases in between. From germline, CDR1 is LGHNA and CDR2 YSLEER. This CDR3 is built from 17 residues.

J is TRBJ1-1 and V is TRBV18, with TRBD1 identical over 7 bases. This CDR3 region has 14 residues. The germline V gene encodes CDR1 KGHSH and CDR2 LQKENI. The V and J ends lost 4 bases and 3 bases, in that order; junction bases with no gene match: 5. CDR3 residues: CASSRGTGDTEAFF. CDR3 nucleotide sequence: TGTGCCAGCTCACGAGGAACAGGGGACACTGAAGCTTTCTTT.

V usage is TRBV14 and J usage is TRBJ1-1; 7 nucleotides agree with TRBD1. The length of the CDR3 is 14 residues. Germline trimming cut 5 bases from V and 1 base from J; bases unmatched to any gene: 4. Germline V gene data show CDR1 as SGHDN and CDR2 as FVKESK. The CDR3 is CASSVGGWNTEAFF. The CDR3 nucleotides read TGTGCCAGCAGCGTAGGGGGCTGGAACACTGAAGCTTTCTTT.

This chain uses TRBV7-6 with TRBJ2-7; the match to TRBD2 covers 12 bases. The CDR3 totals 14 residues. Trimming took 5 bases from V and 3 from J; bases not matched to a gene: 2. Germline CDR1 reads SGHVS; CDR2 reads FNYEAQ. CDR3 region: CASSLLAGGYEQYF. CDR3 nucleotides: TGTGCCAGCAGCCTACTAGCGGGAGGCTACGAGCAGTACTTC. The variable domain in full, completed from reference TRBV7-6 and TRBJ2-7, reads GAGVSQSPRYKVTKRGQDVALRCDPISGHVSLYWYRQALGQGPEFLTYFNYEAQQDKSGLPNDRFSAERPEGSISTLTIQRTEQRDSAMYRCASSLLAGGYEQYFGPGTRLTVT.

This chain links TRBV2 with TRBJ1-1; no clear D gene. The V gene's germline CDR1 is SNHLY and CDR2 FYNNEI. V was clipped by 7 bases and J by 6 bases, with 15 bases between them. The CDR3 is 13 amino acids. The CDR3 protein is CASTLARAAEAFF. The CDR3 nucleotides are TGTGCCAGCACCCTAGCACGTGCCGCTGAAGCTTTCTTT.

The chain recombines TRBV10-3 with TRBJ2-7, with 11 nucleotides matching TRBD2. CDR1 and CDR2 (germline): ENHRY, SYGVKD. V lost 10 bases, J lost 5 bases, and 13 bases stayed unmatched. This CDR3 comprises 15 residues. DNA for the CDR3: TGTGCCACCCTCGTCCGGCTAGCGGGAGGAGACGAGCAGTACTTC. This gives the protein CATLVRLAGGDEQYF.

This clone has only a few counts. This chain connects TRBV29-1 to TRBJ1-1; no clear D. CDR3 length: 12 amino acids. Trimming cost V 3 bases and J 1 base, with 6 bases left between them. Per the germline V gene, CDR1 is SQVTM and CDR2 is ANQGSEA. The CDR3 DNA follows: TGCAGCGTTGAGACTTCGAACACTGAAGCTTTCTTT. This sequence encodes CSVETSNTEAFF.

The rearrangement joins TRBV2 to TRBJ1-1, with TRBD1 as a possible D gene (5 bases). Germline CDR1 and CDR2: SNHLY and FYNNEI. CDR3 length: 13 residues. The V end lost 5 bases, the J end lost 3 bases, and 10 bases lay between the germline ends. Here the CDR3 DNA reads TGTGCCAGCAGTACCGACAGATACACTGAAGCTTTCTTT. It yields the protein CASSTDRYTEAFF.

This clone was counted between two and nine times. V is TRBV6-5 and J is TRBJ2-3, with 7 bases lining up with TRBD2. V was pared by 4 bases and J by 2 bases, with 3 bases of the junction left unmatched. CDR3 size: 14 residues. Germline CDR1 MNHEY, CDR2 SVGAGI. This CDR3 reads CASSSRDYTDTQYF. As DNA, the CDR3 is TGTGCCAGCAGTTCCCGGGACTACACAGATACGCAGTATTTT.

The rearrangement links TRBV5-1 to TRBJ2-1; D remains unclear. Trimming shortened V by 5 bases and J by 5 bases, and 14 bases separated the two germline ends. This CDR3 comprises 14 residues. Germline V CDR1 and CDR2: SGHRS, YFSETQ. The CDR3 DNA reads TGCGCCAGCAGGCCCGAGGTCCAAAACAATGAGCAGTTCTTC. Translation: CASRPEVQNNEQFF.

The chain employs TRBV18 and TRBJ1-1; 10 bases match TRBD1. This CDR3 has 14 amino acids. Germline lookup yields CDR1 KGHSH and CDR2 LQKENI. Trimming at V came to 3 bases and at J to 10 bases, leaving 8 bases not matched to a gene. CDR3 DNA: TGTGCCAGCTCACCCCCCGGGACAGGGGCAATAGCTTTCTTT. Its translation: CASSPPGTGAIAFF.

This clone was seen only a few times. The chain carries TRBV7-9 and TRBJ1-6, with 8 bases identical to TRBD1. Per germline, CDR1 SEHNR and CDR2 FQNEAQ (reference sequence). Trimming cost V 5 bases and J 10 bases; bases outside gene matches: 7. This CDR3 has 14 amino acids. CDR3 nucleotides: TGTGCCAGCAGCAAAGGGGGACAGGCCTCACCCCTCCACTTT. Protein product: CASSKGGQASPLHF.

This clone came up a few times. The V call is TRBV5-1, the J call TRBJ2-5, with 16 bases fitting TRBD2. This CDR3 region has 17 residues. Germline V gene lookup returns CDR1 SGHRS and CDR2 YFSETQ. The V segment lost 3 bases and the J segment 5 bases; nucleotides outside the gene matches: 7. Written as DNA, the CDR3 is TGCGCCAGCAGCTGGGGGACTAGCGGGAGGGCGGTGGAGACCCAGTACTTC. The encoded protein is CASSWGTSGRAVETQYF.

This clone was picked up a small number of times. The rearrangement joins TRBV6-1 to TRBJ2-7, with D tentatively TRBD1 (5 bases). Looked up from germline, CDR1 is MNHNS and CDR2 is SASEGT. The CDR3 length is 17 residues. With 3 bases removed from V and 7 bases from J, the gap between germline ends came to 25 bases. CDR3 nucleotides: TGTGCCAGCAGTGAGCCGCCATCGAGGTTTGGGGCTCGGGAGCAGTACTTC. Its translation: CASSEPPSRFGAREQYF.

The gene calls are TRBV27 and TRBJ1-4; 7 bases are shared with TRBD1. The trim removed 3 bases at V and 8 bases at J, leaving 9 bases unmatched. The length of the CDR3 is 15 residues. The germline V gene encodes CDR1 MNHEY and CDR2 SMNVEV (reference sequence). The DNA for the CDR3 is TGTGCCAGCAGTTTTACCGCCAGGGGGAACGAAAAACTGTTTTTT. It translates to CASSFTARGNEKLFF.

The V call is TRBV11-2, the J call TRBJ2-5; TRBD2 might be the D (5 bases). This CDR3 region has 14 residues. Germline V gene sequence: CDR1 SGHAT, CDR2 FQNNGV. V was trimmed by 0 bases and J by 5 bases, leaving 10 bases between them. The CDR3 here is CASSLDRGRETQYF. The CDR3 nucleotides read TGTGCCAGCAGCTTAGATCGGGGTCGGGAGACCCAGTACTTC.

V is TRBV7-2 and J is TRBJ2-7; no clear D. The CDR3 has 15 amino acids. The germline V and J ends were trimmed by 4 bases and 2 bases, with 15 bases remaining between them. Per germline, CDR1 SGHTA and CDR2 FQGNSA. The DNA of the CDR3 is TGTGCCAGCAGCTCAGGCCTAATAACGACCTACGAGCAGTACTTC. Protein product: CASSSGLITTYEQYF. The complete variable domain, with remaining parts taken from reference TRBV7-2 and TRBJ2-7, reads GAGVSQSPSNKVTEKGKDVELRCDPISGHTALYWYRQSLGQGLEFLIYFQGNSAPDKSGLPSDRFSAERTGGSVSTLTIQRTQQEDSAVYLCASSSGLITTYEQYFGPGTRLTVT.

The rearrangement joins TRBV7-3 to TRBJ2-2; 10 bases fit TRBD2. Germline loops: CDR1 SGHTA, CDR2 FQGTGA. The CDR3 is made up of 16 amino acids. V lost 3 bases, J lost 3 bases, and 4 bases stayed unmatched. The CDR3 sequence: CASSFSGGADTGELFF. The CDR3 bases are TGTGCCAGCAGCTTCAGCGGGGGGGCCGACACCGGGGAGCTGTTTTTT.

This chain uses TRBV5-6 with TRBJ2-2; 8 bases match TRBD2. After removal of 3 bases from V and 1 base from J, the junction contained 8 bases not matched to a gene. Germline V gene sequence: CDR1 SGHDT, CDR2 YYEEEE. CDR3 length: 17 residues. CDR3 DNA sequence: TGTGCCAGCAGCTCGGGGGTAGCGGGGTGGAACACCGGGGAGCTGTTTTTT. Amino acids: CASSSGVAGWNTGELFF. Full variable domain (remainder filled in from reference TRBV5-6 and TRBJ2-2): DAGVTQSPTHLIKTRGQQVTLRCSPKSGHDTVSWYQQALGQGPQFIFQYYEEEERQRGNFPDRFSGHQFPNYSSELNVNALLLGDSALYLCASSSGVAGWNTGELFFGEGSRLTVL.

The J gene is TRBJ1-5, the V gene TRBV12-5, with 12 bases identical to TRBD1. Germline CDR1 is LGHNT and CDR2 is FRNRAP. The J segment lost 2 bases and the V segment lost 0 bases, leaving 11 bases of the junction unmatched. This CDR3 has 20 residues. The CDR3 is CASGLVLWGQGAHGNQPQHF. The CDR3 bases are TGTGCTAGTGGTTTGGTCCTATGGGGACAGGGGGCCCATGGCAATCAGCCCCAGCATTTT.

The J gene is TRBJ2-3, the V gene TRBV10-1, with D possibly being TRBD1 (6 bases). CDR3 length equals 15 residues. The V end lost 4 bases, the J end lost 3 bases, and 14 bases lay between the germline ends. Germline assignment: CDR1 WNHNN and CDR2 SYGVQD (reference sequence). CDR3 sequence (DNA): TGCGCCAGCAGTGCACAAGGACAGAGGACAGATACGCAGTATTTT. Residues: CASSAQGQRTDTQYF.

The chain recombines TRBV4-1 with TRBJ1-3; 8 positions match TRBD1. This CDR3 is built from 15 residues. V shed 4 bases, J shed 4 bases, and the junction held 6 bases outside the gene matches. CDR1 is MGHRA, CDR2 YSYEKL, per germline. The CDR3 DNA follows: TGCGCCAGCAGCCGGACGACAGGGGAAGGAAACACCATATATTTT. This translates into CASSRTTGEGNTIYF.

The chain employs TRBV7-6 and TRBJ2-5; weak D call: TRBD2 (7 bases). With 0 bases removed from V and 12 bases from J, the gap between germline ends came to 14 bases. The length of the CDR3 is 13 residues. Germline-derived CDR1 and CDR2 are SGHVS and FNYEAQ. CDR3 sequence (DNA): TGTGCCAGCAGCTTAGCACCACAGGGAGGGGAGTACTTC. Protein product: CASSLAPQGGEYF.

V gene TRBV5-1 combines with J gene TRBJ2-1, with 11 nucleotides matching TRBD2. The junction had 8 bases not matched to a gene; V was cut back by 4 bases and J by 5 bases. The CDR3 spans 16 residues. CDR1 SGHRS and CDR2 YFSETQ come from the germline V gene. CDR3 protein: CASSPLAGGVDNEQFF. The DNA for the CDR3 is TGCGCCAGCAGCCCGTTAGCGGGGGGGGTAGACAATGAGCAGTTCTTC.

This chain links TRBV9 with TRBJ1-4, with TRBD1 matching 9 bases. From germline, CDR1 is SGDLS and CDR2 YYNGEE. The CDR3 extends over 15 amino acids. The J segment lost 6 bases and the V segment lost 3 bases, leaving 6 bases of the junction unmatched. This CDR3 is CASSERTGEHEKLFF. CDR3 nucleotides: TGTGCCAGCAGCGAGCGGACAGGGGAACATGAAAAACTGTTTTTT. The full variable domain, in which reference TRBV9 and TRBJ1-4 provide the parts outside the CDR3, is DSGVTQTPKHLITATGQRVTLRCSPRSGDLSVYWYQQSLDQGLQFLIQYYNGEERAKGNILERFSAQQFPDLHSELNLSSLELGDSALYFCASSERTGEHEKLFFGSGTQLSVL.

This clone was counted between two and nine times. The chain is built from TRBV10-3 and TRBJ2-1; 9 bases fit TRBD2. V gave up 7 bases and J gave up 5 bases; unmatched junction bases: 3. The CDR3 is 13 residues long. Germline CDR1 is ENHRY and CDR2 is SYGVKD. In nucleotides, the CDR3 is TGTGCCATCACCGGACTAGCGAACAATGAGCAGTTCTTC. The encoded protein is CAITGLANNEQFF.

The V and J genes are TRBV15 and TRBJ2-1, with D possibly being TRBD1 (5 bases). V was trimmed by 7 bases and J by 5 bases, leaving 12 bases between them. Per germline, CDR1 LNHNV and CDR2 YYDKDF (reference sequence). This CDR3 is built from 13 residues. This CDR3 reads CATNRQSDNEQFF. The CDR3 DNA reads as TGTGCCACCAACCGACAGAGCGACAATGAGCAGTTCTTC.